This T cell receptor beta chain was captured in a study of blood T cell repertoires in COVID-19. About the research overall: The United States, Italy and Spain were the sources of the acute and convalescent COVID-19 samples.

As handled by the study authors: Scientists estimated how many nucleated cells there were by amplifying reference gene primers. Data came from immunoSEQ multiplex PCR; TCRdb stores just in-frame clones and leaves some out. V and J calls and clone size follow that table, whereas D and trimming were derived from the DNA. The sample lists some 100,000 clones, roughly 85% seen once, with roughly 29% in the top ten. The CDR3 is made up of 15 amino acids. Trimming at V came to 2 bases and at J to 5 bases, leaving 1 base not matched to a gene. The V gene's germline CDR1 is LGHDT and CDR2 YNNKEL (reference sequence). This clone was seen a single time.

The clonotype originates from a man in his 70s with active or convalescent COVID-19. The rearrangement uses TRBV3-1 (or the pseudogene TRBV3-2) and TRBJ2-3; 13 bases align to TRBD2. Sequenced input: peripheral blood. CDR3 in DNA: TGTGCCAGCAGCCAAACTAGCGGGGGGGTAGATACGCAGTATTTT. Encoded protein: CASSQTSGGVDTQYF.